These 26 T cell receptor beta chains share one sample of origin, sequenced in a study of T cells after yellow fever vaccination. TCRdb processed the 5' RACE reads anew with MiXCR; each CDR3 protein has one entry. The data show 450,000 to 550,000 distinct CDR3 sequences, 21% seen once. This material consisted of PBMCs, taken approximately 20 days after the first yellow fever vaccination. Receptors originate from a man aged 18 to 29 who received the YFV17D yellow fever vaccine.

This sequence joins TRBV6-1 and TRBJ2-5; D is unclear. Germline V gene lookup returns CDR1 MNHNS and CDR2 SASEGT. V lost 1 base and J lost 5, with 23 bases in between. This CDR3 is built from 18 residues. The CDR3 DNA follows: TGTGCCAGCAGTGAAGGTCGGTCTTCGGATGGGCCGGGTGAGACCCAGTACTTC. This gives the protein CASSEGRSSDGPGETQYF.

CDR3 residues: CAISEWVGYTF. The DNA for the CDR3 is TGTGCCATCAGTGAGTGGGTTGGCTACACCTTC. The V call is TRBV10-3, the J call TRBJ1-2; D ambiguous. Trimming took 1 base from V and 7 from J, leaving 4 bases between them. From germline, CDR1 is ENHRY and CDR2 SYGVKD. This CDR3 is built from 11 residues.

The J gene is TRBJ1-2, the V gene TRBV6-2 or TRBV6-3; no definite D call. This CDR3 is 13 amino acids long. V dropped 2 bases and J dropped 8 bases, with 12 bases sitting between them. The germline V gene encodes CDR1 MNHEY and CDR2 SVGEGT. CDR3 residues: CASSYEVVRGYTF. CDR3 DNA: TGTGCCAGCAGTTACGAGGTCGTGCGAGGCTACACCTTC.

The chain has TRBV7-8 and TRBJ1-5; a weak D match, TRBD1 (5 bases). Germline V lookup: CDR1 SGHVS, CDR2 FQNEAQ. The CDR3 extends over 14 amino acids. Trimming cost V 1 base and J 2 bases, with 6 bases left between them. The CDR3 DNA reads as TGTGCCAGCAGCTTAGGACAGCGCAATCAGCCCCAGCATTTT. Protein product: CASSLGQRNQPQHF.

This clonotype was detected a few times. This chain's CDR3 is CSAQGAGNQETQYF. The CDR3 DNA sequence: TGCAGTGCTCAGGGGGCAGGTAACCAAGAGACCCAGTACTTC. The V call is TRBV20-1, the J call TRBJ2-5; 8 positions agree with TRBD1. The ends lost 5 bases at V and 0 bases at J; junction bases unmatched: 5. CDR3 length equals 14 residues. Germline CDR1 is DFQATT and CDR2 is SNEGSKA (reference sequence).

This clonotype was seen a few times. The V call is TRBV28, the J call TRBJ2-5, with 12 positions matching TRBD2. The CDR3 is 16 residues long. The germline CDR1 and CDR2 sequences are MDHEN and SYDVKM. V lost 6 bases, J lost 2 bases, and 7 bases stayed unmatched. The DNA for the CDR3 is TGTGCCAGCAGCCCCTCTGGACTAGCGGGGCAAGAGACCCAGTACTTC. Translation: CASSPSGLAGQETQYF.

The chain combines TRBV4-3 with TRBJ1-2; TRBD1 is a possible D gene (5 bases). The germline CDR1 and CDR2 sequences are LGHNA and YSLEER. The CDR3 is made up of 13 amino acids. The germline V and J ends were trimmed by 4 bases and 6 bases, with 12 bases remaining between them. The CDR3 coding sequence is TGCGCCAGCAGCCGGGACGTAGGGGATGGCTACACCTTC. It translates to CASSRDVGDGYTF.

This chain uses TRBV9 with TRBJ2-3; 11 nucleotides agree with TRBD2. Germline V gives CDR1 SGDLS, CDR2 YYNGEE. J was trimmed by 2 bases and V by 2 bases; bases with no gene match: 1. The CDR3 is made up of 15 amino acids. In DNA, the CDR3 is TGTGCCAGCAGCGTGACTAGCGGGATCACAGATACGCAGTATTTT. Translated: CASSVTSGITDTQYF.

The V and J genes are TRBV18 and TRBJ1-4; the D is unclear. Germline V gene data show CDR1 as KGHSH and CDR2 as LQKENI. V lost 2 bases and J lost 6, with 10 bases in between. This CDR3 is 14 amino acids long. Here the CDR3 reads CASSPSTGYEKLFF. CDR3 DNA sequence: TGTGCCAGCTCACCAAGCACGGGGTATGAAAAACTGTTTTTT.

The chain combines TRBV4-1 with TRBJ2-7; unclear D gene. V lost 1 base, J lost 1 base, and 11 bases lay in between. This CDR3 comprises 15 residues. Germline CDR1 is MGHRA and CDR2 is YSYEKL. The CDR3 is CASSQVQLGSYEQYV. The CDR3 region has the DNA TGCGCCAGCAGCCAAGTACAACTGGGTTCCTACGAGCAGTACGTC.

The rearrangement uses TRBV7-8 and TRBJ1-2; a weak D match, TRBD1 (5 bases). Between the trimmed V and J ends, which lost 1 base and 0 bases, there was a span of 6 bases. This CDR3 comprises 14 residues. Germline-derived CDR1 and CDR2 are SGHVS and FQNEAQ. CDR3 DNA sequence: TGTGCCAGCAGCTTAGTGGACACTAACTATGGCTACACCTTC. It yields the protein CASSLVDTNYGYTF.

Only a few counts were recorded for this clonotype. The chain uses TRBV29-1 and TRBJ2-7; no reliable D call. Trimming cost V 1 base and J 3 bases, with 10 bases left between them. CDR1 is SQVTM, CDR2 ANQGSEA, per germline. The CDR3 is 13 amino acids. CDR3 bases: TGCAGCGTTGAAGGTGCCAGCTTCTACGAGCAGTACTTC. It codes for CSVEGASFYEQYF.

The rearrangement links TRBV7-2 to TRBJ2-7, with a tentative D call TRBD1 (6 bases). Trimming left V 6 bases short and J 5 bases short, with 14 bases between. The CDR3 is made up of 13 amino acids. Germline values: CDR1 SGHTA, CDR2 FQGNSA. Here the CDR3 reads CASRSTGDNEQYF. The CDR3 coding sequence is TGTGCCAGCAGGTCCACCGGGGACAACGAGCAGTACTTC.

The table lists this clonotype with a few counts. V and J are TRBV18 and TRBJ2-5; D gene uncertain. V was shortened by 6 bases and J by 2 bases, with 10 bases between the two germline ends. CDR1 KGHSH and CDR2 LQKENI come from the germline V gene. The CDR3 spans 13 residues. The CDR3 spells CASSQLIQETQYF. The CDR3 DNA follows: TGTGCCAGCTCCCAGCTGATACAAGAGACCCAGTACTTC. Variable domain in full (rest from reference TRBV18 and TRBJ2-5): NAGVMQNPRHLVRRRGQEARLRCSPMKGHSHVYWYRQLPEEGLKFMVYLQKENIIDESGMPKERFSAEFPKEGPSILRIQQVVRGDSAAYFCASSQLIQETQYFGPGTRLLVL.

The chain recombines TRBV6-5 with TRBJ1-2; unclear D gene. Trimming left V 7 bases short and J 5 bases short, with 26 bases between. CDR1 and CDR2 from the germline V gene are MNHEY and SVGAGI. This CDR3 has 17 residues. The CDR3 DNA follows: TGTGCCAGCATTATGGGGTTCGGGCCTAAATTCTTTTATGGCTACACCTTC. It codes for CASIMGFGPKFFYGYTF.

V and J are TRBV12-3 or TRBV12-4 and TRBJ2-3, with D possibly called TRBD1 or TRBD2 (5 bases each). The CDR3 covers 14 residues. V was clipped by 8 bases and J by 2 bases, with 14 bases between them. In DNA form, the CDR3 reads TGTGCCAGCCGCCGCCGGGGCCTCACAGATACGCAGTATTTT. Translation: CASRRRGLTDTQYF.

This chain uses TRBV5-4 with TRBJ2-1, with a weak D call TRBD1 (5 bases). The V end was cut by 3 bases, the J end by 1 base, with 14 bases between. Germline CDR1 and CDR2: SGHNT and YYREEE (reference sequence). This CDR3 contains 16 residues. The CDR3 DNA follows: TGTGCCAGCAGCTCTGGACAAAAACGGTCCTACAATGAGCAGTTCTTC. Amino acids: CASSSGQKRSYNEQFF.

This rearrangement joins TRBV6-1 to TRBJ2-7, with 7 positions matching TRBD1. Germline CDR1 is MNHNS and CDR2 is SASEGT. CDR3 length: 13 residues. The junction had 3 bases not matched to a gene; V was cut back by 6 bases and J by 1 base. In DNA form, the CDR3 reads TGTGCCAGCAGGAGACAGGGATCCTACGAGCAGTACGTC. Its protein product is CASRRQGSYEQYV.

This clonotype was observed a handful of times. The CDR3 coding sequence is TGTGCCAGCACCCGCGGGGGAGGGGAGACCCAGTACTTC. It yields the protein CASTRGGGETQYF. The chain links TRBV5-6 to TRBJ2-5; 7 bases are a match to TRBD2. The CDR3 consists of 13 residues. Germline-derived CDR1 and CDR2 are SGHDT and YYEEEE. V shed 6 bases and J 5 bases; nucleotides not matched to a gene: 7.

The V call is TRBV4-3, the J call TRBJ1-5; D remains unclear. V was shortened by 0 bases and J by 7 bases, with 10 bases between the two germline ends. In germline, CDR1 is LGHNA, CDR2 YSLEER. There are 14 residues in the CDR3. CDR3 nucleotide sequence: TGCGCCAGCAGCCAAGAAACGGGGTTACAGCCCCAGCATTTT. This sequence encodes CASSQETGLQPQHF.

There are a few counts of this clonotype. The J gene is TRBJ1-5, the V gene TRBV19, with 7 bases fitting TRBD1. Germline values: CDR1 LNHDA, CDR2 SQIVND (reference sequence). J lost 1 base, V lost 6 bases, and 6 bases had no gene match. The CDR3 contains 15 residues. This chain's CDR3 is CASSVTGMSNQPQHF. CDR3 DNA: TGTGCCAGTAGCGTGACAGGGATGAGCAATCAGCCCCAGCATTTT.

CDR3: CASSIQGQQETQYF. DNA of the CDR3: TGCGCCAGCAGCATACAGGGACAGCAAGAGACCCAGTACTTC. V is TRBV5-1 and J is TRBJ2-5, with 7 bases identical to TRBD1. V trimming: 4 bases; J trimming: 2 bases; junction bases outside the gene matches: 5. This CDR3 comprises 14 residues. CDR1 and CDR2 from the germline V gene are SGHRS and YFSETQ.

This clonotype was found a few times. The rearrangement joins TRBV2 to TRBJ2-7, with D perhaps matching TRBD2 (6 bases). Germline CDR1 reads SNHLY; CDR2 reads FYNNEI. The CDR3 is made up of 12 amino acids. Trimming took 2 bases from V and 12 from J, leaving 14 bases between them. The CDR3 DNA is TGTGCCAGCAGTGAACGCTCCGGGACTGGGTACGTC. Protein sequence: CASSERSGTGYV.

Ten or more counts support this clonotype. The J gene is TRBJ2-7, the V gene TRBV20-1; 8 bases agree with TRBD2. From germline, CDR1 is DFQATT and CDR2 SNEGSKA (reference sequence). This CDR3 is built from 14 residues. The trim removed 5 bases at V and 4 bases at J, leaving 10 bases unmatched. Written as DNA, the CDR3 is TGCAGTGCTCGTAGAAGCGGGGGAGATTACGAGCAGTACGTC. This codes for CSARRSGGDYEQYV.

This clonotype has a single count. The chain is built from TRBV6-5 and TRBJ2-5; D unclear. The CDR3 contains 14 residues. V lost 0 bases and J lost 1, with 6 bases in between. Germline-derived CDR1 and CDR2 are MNHEY and SVGAGI. The DNA for the CDR3 is TGTGCCAGCAGTTACTCGAGGTTCCAAGAGACCCAGTACTTC. This codes for CASSYSRFQETQYF.

The genes are TRBV9 and TRBJ2-3, with TRBD2 identical over 7 bases. The CDR3 loop spans 15 amino acids. V lost 2 bases, J lost 2 bases, and 5 bases stayed unmatched. Germline-derived CDR1 and CDR2 are SGDLS and YYNGEE. The DNA of the CDR3 is TGTGCCAGCAGCGTCTTCGGGGGGAACACAGATACGCAGTATTTT. Protein: CASSVFGGNTDTQYF.